The T cell receptor beta chain described here comes from a study of cytomegalovirus exposure and HLA in healthy donors. Vbeta (60) and Jbeta (13) primers were used in the PCR. Sequenced by immunoSEQ multiplex PCR; TCRdb stores in-frame clones only, minus some. The sample has roughly 160,000 clones, roughly 80% seen once. This CDR3 contains 14 residues. V gave up 4 bases and J gave up 10 bases; unmatched junction bases: 7. The germline gives CDR1 MDHEN, CDR2 SYDVKM. This clone has a handful of counts. This TCR derives from a woman in her forties in good health and CMV-seropositive. Specimen: PBMCs. The chain is built from TRBV28 and TRBJ1-6; 7 bases agree with TRBD1. The CDR3 sequence: CASSSLTGVSPLHF. The CDR3 DNA sequence: TGTGCCAGCAGTTCCCTCACAGGGGTCTCACCCCTCCACTTT.